A selection of T cell receptor beta chains follows, all from one sample in a study of cytomegalovirus exposure and HLA in healthy donors. Assay used: immunoSEQ multiplex PCR; TCRdb lists only in-frame clones, some missing. The repertoire holds about 130,000 clones, with 75% to 80% as singletons. Specimen: PBMCs. All receptors derive from a man aged 25 to 40 in good health and CMV-seronegative. Both conserved end residues are part of each CDR3. The D gene is left open where the match is weak. Rows may omit the clone size; those that give it use once, few, many or a size class.

>TRBD1|-|TRBJ2-7|14|TRBV10-3
TGTGCCATCAGGACACAGGGGGCCCCCTACGAGCAGTACTTC
CAIRTQGAPYEQYF
>TRBD2|-|TRBJ2-1|16|TRBV9
TGTGCCAGCAGCCATTTTCCGGGACTAGCGAACAATGAGCAGTTCTTC
CASSHFPGLANNEQFF
>TRBD2|-|TRBJ2-7|16|TRBV5-1
TGCGCCAGCAGACCCGGGACTAGCGGGAGGGCCTACGAGCAGTACTTC
CASRPGTSGRAYEQYF
>-|-|TRBJ1-3|14|TRBV29-1
TGCAGCGTTGGCGGGGGTAGCCCTGGAAACACCATATATTTT
CSVGGGSPGNTIYF
>-|few|TRBJ2-7|13|TRBV2
TGTGCCAGCAGAGAATACGTCACAGGAAAGCAGTACTTC
CASREYVTGKQYF
>-|-|TRBJ1-1|13|TRBV4-1
TGCGCCAGCAGCCGAGGACAGATCACTGAAGCTTTCTTT
CASSRGQITEAFF
>-|-|TRBJ2-3|13|TRBV11-2
TGTGCCAGCAGCTTATCAGCGGGAGATACGCAGTATTTT
CASSLSAGDTQYF
>-|once|TRBJ1-5|12|TRBV19
TGTGCCAGTAGTTACACGTATCAGCCCCAGCATTTT
CASSYTYQPQHF
>-|-|TRBJ1-1|19|TRBV7-9
TGTGCCAGCAGCTTATTCCCCGCTGGCACAGGGAGTTTGAACACTGAAGCTTTCTTT
CASSLFPAGTGSLNTEAFF
>TRBD2|-|TRBJ2-7|15|TRBV6-1
TGTGCCAGCAGCTCGGGACTAGCGGGAATCTACGAGCAGTACTTC
CASSSGLAGIYEQYF
>-|-|TRBJ2-1|11|TRBV6-4
TGTGCCAGCAAGACAGCTTATGAGCAGTTCTTC
CASKTAYEQFF